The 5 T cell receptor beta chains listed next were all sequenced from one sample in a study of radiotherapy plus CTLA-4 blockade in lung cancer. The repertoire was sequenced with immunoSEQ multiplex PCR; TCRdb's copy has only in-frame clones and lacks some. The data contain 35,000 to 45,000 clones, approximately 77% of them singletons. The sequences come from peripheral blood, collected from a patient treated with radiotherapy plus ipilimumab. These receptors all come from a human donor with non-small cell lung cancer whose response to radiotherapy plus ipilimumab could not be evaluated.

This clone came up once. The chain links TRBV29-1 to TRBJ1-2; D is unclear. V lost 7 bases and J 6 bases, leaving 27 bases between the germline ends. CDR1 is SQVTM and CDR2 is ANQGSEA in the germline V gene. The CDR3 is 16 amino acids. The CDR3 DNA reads TGCAGCGCCGCCCGTCTCAGTCCCCGCCGGGAGGATGGCTACACCTTC. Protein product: CSAARLSPRREDGYTF.

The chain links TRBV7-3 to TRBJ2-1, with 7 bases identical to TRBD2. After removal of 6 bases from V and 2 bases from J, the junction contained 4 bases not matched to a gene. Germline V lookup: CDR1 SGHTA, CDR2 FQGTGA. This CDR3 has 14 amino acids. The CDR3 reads CASSSSGTYNEQFF. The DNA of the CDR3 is TGTGCCAGCAGTTCTAGCGGAACCTACAATGAGCAGTTCTTC.

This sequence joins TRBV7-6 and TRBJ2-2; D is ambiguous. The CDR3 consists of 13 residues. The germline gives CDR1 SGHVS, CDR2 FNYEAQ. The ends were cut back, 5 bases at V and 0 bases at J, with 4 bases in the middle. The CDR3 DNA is TGTGCCAGCAGCCCCACGAACACCGGGGAGCTGTTTTTT. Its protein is CASSPTNTGELFF.

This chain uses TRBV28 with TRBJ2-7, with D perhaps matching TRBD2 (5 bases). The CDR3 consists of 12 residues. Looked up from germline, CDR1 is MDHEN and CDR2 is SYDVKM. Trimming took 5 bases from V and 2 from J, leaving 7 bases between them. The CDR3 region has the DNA TGTGCCAGCAGTCCGACTACCTACGAGCAGTACTTC. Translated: CASSPTTYEQYF.

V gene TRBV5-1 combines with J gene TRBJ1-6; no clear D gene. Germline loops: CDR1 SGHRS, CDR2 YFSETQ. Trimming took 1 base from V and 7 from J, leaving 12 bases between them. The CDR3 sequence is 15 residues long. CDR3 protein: CASSLRTGGNSPLHF. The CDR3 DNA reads TGCGCCAGCAGCTTGAGGACTGGAGGAAATTCACCCCTCCACTTT.